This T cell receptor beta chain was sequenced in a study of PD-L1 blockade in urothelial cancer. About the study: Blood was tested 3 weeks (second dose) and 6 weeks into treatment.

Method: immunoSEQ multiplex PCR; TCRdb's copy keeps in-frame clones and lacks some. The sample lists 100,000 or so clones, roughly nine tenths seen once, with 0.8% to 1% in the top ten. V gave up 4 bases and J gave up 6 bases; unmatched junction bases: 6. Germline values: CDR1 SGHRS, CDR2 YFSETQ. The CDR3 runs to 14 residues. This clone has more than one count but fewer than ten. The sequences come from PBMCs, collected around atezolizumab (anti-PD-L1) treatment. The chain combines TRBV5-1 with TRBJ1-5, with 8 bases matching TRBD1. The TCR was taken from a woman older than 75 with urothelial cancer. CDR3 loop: CASSATGGSQPQHF. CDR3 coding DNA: TGCGCCAGCAGCGCTACAGGGGGTAGTCAGCCCCAGCATTTT.